In this sample, the clone carrying this T cell receptor (beta chain) turned up many times. TCRdb re-called the PCR reads via MiXCR. The repertoire consists of 25,000 to 35,000 clones, with around 30% occurring once and the leading ten covering around 30%. This specimen comes from a study of metastatic and nonmetastatic thyroid tumors. About the study: Thyroid patients, malignant and benign, had repertoires compared across blood and tumor or nodule tissue.

Germline CDR1 GTSNPN, CDR2 SVGIG (reference sequence). This CDR3 region has 13 residues. The germline V and J ends were trimmed by 5 bases and 10 bases, with 15 bases remaining between them. No patient had received any treatment before thyroid surgery. This chain joins TRBV30 and TRBJ1-6; D is unclear. The material sequenced was blood. The sequence was collected from a female donor with papillary thyroid cancer or a benign thyroid nodule (not recorded which). Some clones in this sample may be carry-over from other donors' samples. CDR3 sequence: CAWGRFLGSPLHF. The CDR3 DNA follows: TGTGCCTGGGGGCGGTTCCTGGGGTCACCCCTCCACTTT.